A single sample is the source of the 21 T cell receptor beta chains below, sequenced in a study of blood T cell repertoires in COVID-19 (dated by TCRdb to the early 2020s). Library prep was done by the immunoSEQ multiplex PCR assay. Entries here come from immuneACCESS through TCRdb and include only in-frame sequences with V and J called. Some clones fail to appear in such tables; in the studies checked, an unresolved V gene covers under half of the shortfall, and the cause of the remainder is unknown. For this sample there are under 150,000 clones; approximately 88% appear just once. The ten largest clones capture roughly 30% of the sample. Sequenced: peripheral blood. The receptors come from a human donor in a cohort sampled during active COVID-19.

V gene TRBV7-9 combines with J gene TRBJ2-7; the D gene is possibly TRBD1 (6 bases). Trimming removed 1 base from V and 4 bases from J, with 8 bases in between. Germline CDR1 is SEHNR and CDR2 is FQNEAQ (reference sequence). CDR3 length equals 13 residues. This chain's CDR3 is CASSLVGAYEQYF. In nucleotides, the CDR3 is TGTGCCAGCAGCTTAGTGGGGGCATACGAGCAGTACTTC. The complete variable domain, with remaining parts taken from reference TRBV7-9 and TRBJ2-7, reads DTGVSQNPRHKITKRGQNVTFRCDPISEHNRLYWYRQTLGQGPEFLTYFQNEAQLEKSRLLSDRFSAERPKGSFSTLEIQRTEQGDSAMYLCASSLVGAYEQYFGPGTRLTVT.

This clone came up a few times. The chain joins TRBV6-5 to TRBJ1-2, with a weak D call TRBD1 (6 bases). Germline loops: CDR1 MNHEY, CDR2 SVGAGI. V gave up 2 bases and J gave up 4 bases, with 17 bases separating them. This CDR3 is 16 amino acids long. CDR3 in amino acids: CASSYPIGGGSYGYTF. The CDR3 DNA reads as TGTGCCAGCAGTTACCCTATAGGGGGTGGTAGCTATGGCTACACCTTC.

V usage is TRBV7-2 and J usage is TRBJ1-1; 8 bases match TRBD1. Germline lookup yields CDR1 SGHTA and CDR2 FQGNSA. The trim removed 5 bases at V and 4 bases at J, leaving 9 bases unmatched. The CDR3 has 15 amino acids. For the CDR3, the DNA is TGTGCCAGCAGCAAGGCAGGGGGCGTGGGCACTGAAGCTTTCTTT. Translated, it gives CASSKAGGVGTEAFF.

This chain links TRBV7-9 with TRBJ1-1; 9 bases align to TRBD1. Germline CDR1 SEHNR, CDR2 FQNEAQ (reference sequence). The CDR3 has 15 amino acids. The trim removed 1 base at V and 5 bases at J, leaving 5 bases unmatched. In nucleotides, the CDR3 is TGTGCCAGCAGCTTAGGAGGGACAGGGAGGACTGAAGCTTTCTTT. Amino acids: CASSLGGTGRTEAFF.

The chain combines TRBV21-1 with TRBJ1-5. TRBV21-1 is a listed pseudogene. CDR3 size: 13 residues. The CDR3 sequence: CASSPRWRQPQHF. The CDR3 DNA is TGTGCCAGCAGCCCCCGCTGGAGGCAGCCCCAGCATTTT.

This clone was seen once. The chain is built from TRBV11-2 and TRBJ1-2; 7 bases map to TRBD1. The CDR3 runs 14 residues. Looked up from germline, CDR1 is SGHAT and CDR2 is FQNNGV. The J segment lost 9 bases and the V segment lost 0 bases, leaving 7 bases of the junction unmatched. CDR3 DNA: TGTGCCAGCAGCTTAGAATGGGCACAGGGGAGCTACACCTTC. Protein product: CASSLEWAQGSYTF.

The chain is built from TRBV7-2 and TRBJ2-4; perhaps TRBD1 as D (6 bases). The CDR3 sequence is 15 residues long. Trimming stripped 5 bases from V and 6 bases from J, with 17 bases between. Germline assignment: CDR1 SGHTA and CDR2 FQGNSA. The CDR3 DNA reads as TGTGCCAGCAGCCCTGGGGTGGGCAGGGGAAACATTCAGTACTTC. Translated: CASSPGVGRGNIQYF.

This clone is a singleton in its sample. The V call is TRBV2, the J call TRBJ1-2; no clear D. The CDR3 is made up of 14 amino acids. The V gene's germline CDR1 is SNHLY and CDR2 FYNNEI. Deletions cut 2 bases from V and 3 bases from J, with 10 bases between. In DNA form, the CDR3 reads TGTGCCAGCAGTGAAATGGGCCCCTACTATGGCTACACCTTC. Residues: CASSEMGPYYGYTF.

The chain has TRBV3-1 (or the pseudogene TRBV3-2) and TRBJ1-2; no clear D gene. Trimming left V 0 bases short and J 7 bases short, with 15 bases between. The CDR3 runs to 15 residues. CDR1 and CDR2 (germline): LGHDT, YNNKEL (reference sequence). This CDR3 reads CASSQETVVRGGYTF. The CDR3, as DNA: TGTGCCAGCAGCCAAGAAACGGTGGTGCGAGGTGGCTACACCTTC.

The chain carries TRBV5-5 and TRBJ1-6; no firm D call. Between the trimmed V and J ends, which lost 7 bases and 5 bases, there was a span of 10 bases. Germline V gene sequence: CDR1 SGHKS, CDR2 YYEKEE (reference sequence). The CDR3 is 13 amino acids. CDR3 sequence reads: CASLPENNSPLHF. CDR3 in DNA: TGTGCCAGCCTCCCAGAAAATAATTCACCCCTCCACTTT.

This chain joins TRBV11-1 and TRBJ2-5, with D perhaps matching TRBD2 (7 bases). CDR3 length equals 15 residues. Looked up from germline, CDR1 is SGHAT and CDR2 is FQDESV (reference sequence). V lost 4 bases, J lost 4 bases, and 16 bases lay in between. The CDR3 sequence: CASSYSDGGPETQYF. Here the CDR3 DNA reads TGTGCCAGCAGCTACAGTGACGGGGGGCCAGAGACCCAGTACTTC.

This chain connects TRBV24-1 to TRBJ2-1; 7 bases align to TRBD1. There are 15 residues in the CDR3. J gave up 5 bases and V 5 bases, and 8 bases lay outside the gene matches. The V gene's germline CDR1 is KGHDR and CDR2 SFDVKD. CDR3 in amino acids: CATSANRDSHNEQFF. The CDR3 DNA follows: TGTGCCACCAGTGCGAATCGGGACAGTCACAATGAGCAGTTCTTC.

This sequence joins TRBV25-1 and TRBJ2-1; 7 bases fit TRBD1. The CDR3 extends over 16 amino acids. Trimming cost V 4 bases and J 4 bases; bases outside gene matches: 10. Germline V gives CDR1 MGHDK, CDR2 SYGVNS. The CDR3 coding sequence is TGTGCCAGCAGTGGATTCCAGGGGGAAAAATACAATGAGCAGTTCTTC. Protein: CASSGFQGEKYNEQFF. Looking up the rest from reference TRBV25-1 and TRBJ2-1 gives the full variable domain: EADIYQTPRYLVIGTGKKITLECSQTMGHDKMYWYQQDPGMELHLIHYSYGVNSTEKGDLSSESTVSRIRTEHFPLTLESARPSHTSQYLCASSGFQGEKYNEQFFGPGTRLTVL.

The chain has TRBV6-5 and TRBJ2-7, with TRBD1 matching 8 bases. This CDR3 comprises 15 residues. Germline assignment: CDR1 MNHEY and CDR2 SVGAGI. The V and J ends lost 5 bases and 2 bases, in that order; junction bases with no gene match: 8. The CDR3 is CASSLYRGVTYEQYF. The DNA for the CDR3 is TGTGCCAGCAGTCTCTACAGGGGGGTTACCTACGAGCAGTACTTC.

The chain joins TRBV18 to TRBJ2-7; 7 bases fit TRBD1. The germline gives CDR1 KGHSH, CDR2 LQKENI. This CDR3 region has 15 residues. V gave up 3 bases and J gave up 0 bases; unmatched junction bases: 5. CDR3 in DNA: TGTGCCAGCTCACCCCGGACAGGTACCTCCTACGAGCAGTACTTC. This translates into CASSPRTGTSYEQYF.

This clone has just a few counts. The chain's CDR3 is CASSYSGSETFF. CDR3 coding DNA: TGTGCCAGCAGTTACTCTGGGTCGGAGACTTTCTTT. The chain links TRBV6-6 to TRBJ1-1; the D is unclear. The CDR3 spans 12 residues. Germline V gene data show CDR1 as MNHNY and CDR2 as SVGAGI (reference sequence). V was trimmed by 0 bases and J by 12 bases, leaving 11 bases between them.

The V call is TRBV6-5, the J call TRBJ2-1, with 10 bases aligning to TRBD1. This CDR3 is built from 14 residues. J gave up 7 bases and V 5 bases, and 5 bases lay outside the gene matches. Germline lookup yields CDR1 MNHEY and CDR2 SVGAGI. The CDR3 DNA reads TGTGCCAGCAGTAACCGGGACAGGGGAAATGAGCAGTTCTTC. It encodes CASSNRDRGNEQFF.

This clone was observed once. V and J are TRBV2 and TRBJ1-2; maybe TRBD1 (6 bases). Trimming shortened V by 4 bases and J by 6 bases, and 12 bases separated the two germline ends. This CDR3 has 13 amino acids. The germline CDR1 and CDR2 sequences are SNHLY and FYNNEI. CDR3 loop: CASSVEQGDGYTF. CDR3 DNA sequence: TGTGCCAGCAGTGTGGAACAGGGTGATGGCTACACCTTC. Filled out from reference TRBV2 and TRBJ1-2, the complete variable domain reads EPEVTQTPSHQVTQMGQEVILRCVPISNHLYFYWYRQILGQKVEFLVSFYNNEISEKSEIFDDQFSVERPDGSNFTLKIRSTKLEDSAMYFCASSVEQGDGYTFGSGTRLTVV.

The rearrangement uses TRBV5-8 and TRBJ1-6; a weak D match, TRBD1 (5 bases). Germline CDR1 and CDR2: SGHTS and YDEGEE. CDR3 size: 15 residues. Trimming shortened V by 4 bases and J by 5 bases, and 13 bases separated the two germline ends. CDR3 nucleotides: TGTGCCAGCAGCCCGGGGGTCAGCAATAATTCACCCCTCCACTTT. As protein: CASSPGVSNNSPLHF.

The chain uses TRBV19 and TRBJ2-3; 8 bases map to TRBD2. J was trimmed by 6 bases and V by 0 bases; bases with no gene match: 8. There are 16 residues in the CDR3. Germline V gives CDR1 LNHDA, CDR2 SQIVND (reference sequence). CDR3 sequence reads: CASSIDKRTSIDTQYF. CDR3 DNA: TGTGCCAGTAGTATAGATAAGCGGACTAGCATTGATACGCAGTATTTT.

In nucleotides, the CDR3 is TGTGCCAGCAGCCCAGGGGGCCAGGGGACAGATACGCAGTATTTT. Its protein is CASSPGGQGTDTQYF. The chain has TRBV7-7 and TRBJ2-3; 8 bases line up with TRBD1. The CDR3 is 15 amino acids. J lost 3 bases, V lost 5 bases, and 7 bases had no gene match. CDR1 is SSHAT, CDR2 FNYEAQ, per germline (reference sequence). Complete variable domain (other parts from reference TRBV7-7 and TRBJ2-3): GAGVSQSPRYKVTKRGQDVTLRCDPISSHATLYWYQQALGQGPEFLTYFNYEAQPDKSGLPSDRFSAERPEGSISTLTIQRTEQRDSAMYRCASSPGGQGTDTQYFGPGTRLTVL.